Presented here are 21 T cell receptor beta chains from one specimen sequenced in a study of tumor and adjacent non-tumor tissue in lung cancer. This sample's RNA came from whole unsorted tissue. TCRbeta libraries were built with three rounds of nested PCR, modified from ARM-PCR. TCRdb itself ran the multiplex PCR reads through MiXCR, one entry per CDR3 protein. The table has 89,000 or so distinct CDR3 sequences, around 57% seen once. The source material was lung tumor tissue. The receptors derive from a man between 70 and 80 years old with non-small cell lung cancer.

This clonotype has more than one count but fewer than ten. This chain uses TRBV24-1 with TRBJ2-1, with D maybe TRBD1 (5 bases). The CDR3 runs to 16 residues. Germline CDR1 KGHDR, CDR2 SFDVKD. V lost 9 bases and J 1 base, leaving 18 bases between the germline ends. CDR3 nucleotides: TGTGCCACCTATCCTACAGGCAACGTGTCCTACAATGAGCAGTTCTTC. Encoded protein: CATYPTGNVSYNEQFF.

The genes are TRBV6-5 and TRBJ2-2, with D perhaps matching TRBD1 (6 bases). The CDR3 runs to 14 residues. The V and J ends lost 0 bases and 10 bases respectively, with 12 bases between them. Per the germline V gene, CDR1 is MNHEY and CDR2 is SVGAGI. As DNA, the CDR3 is TGTGCCAGCAGTTACTCCAGGGACACGGAGGAGCTGTTTTTT. Translation gives CASSYSRDTEELFF.

The chain recombines TRBV10-3 with TRBJ1-1; D not certain. The germline V and J ends were trimmed by 5 bases and 5 bases, with 12 bases remaining between them. Germline V gene lookup returns CDR1 ENHRY and CDR2 SYGVKD. CDR3 size: 13 residues. In nucleotides, the CDR3 is TGTGCCATCAGTCAACAGACCGAGACTGAAGCTTTCTTT. Translated, it gives CAISQQTETEAFF.

About this clonotype itself: The conserved closing phenylalanine or tryptophan is absent in this CDR3, likely reflecting a read error. CDR3 DNA sequence: TGTGCCAGTAGAAAGCGGGGACTAAAAGCGGAGGAGACCCAGTACCTC. This encodes CASRKRGLKAEETQYL. The chain uses TRBV5-5 and TRBJ2-5; 7 positions match TRBD2. V gave up 8 bases and J gave up 5 bases; unmatched junction bases: 18. Germline V gene lookup returns CDR1 SGHKS and CDR2 YYEKEE (reference sequence). The CDR3 spans 16 residues.

This clonotype showed up just a few times. Germline and junction disagree at one end, which may indicate a read error. The V gene is TRBV5-4, the J gene TRBJ2-5, with 10 bases fitting TRBD2. The CDR3 sequence is 18 residues long. Germline V gene data show CDR1 as SGHNT and CDR2 as YYREEE (reference sequence). CDR3 coding DNA: TGTGCCAGCAGCCCTTCCCCGGGGCTAGCGGGAGTGGGAGAGACCCACTACTTC. It yields the protein CASSPSPGLAGVGETHYF.

As to this clonotype: It is likely a read error, because the conserved phenylalanine at the end of the CDR3 is missing. This chain joins TRBV7-2 and TRBJ2-5, with TRBD2 matching 10 bases. Germline V lookup: CDR1 SGHTA, CDR2 FQGNSA. Trimming removed 2 bases from V and 5 bases from J; junction bases left unmatched: 5. This CDR3 spans 15 amino acids. CDR3 nucleotide sequence: TGTGCCAGCAGCTTACAATCGACTAGCGGGGAGACCCAGTACTAC. Amino acids: CASSLQSTSGETQYY.

For this clonotype: A single base separates this from a much larger clone, so it may be a read error. This chain links TRBV6-5 with TRBJ2-7; TRBD1 is a possible D gene (6 bases). This CDR3 region has 14 residues. The V gene's germline CDR1 is MNHEY and CDR2 SVGAGI. V was clipped by 1 base and J by 2 bases, with 9 bases between them. The CDR3 nucleotides are TGTGCCAGCAGTTACTTAACAGGGACCTACGAGCAGTACTTC. Translated, it gives CASSYLTGTYEQYF.

V usage is TRBV5-1 and J usage is TRBJ2-2; D ambiguous. With 2 bases removed from V and 2 bases from J, the gap between germline ends came to 10 bases. The CDR3 extends over 15 amino acids. Germline-derived CDR1 and CDR2 are SGHRS and YFSETQ. The CDR3: CASSLRQLNTGELFF. CDR3 coding DNA: TGCGCCAGCAGCTTACGGCAGTTAAACACCGGGGAGCTGTTTTTT.

Of note for this clonotype: The junction differs from germline at one of its ends, possibly a read error. The gene calls are TRBV11-3 and TRBJ2-1, with TRBD2 as a possible D gene (7 bases). The germline gives CDR1 SGHNT, CDR2 YENEEA. CDR3 length equals 13 residues. CDR3: CASILGGVNEQFF. The CDR3 DNA follows: TGTGCCAGCATCTTAGGGGGGGTTAATGAACAGTTCTTC.

On this clonotype: The junction and the germline gene differ at one end; a read error may be behind it. The chain uses TRBV6-5 and TRBJ2-5; TRBD2 matches 7 bases. Germline V CDR1 and CDR2: MNHEY, SVGAGI. The CDR3 sequence is 15 residues long. The CDR3 bases are TGTGCAAGCAGTTATTCGCAAGCGGGGCAAGGGACCCAGTACTTC. Its translation is CASSYSQAGQGTQYF.

For this clonotype: This may stem from a read error, because a much larger clone lies one nucleotide away. The rearrangement links TRBV30 to TRBJ2-5; 9 nucleotides align to TRBD1. CDR3 length: 15 residues. Germline CDR1 and CDR2: GTSNPN and SVGIG (reference sequence). V lost 3 bases, J lost 4 bases, and 9 bases stayed unmatched. CDR3 nucleotide sequence: TGTGCCTGGAGCCCCTCCGGGACAGGGACAGAGACCCAGTACTTC. Encoded protein: CAWSPSGTGTETQYF.

The sample holds many counts of this clonotype. The J gene is TRBJ2-3, the V gene TRBV4-1; 9 positions match TRBD2. Trimming took 0 bases from V and 6 from J; bases not matched to a gene: 10. This CDR3 comprises 17 residues. Germline V gene lookup returns CDR1 MGHRA and CDR2 YSYEKL. The CDR3 is CASSQESARGGIDTQYF. The CDR3 region has the DNA TGCGCCAGCAGCCAAGAGAGTGCGCGGGGGGGCATCGATACGCAGTATTTT.

Concerning this clonotype: In this CDR3 the conserved last residue, phenylalanine or tryptophan, is missing, so a read error is likely. V is TRBV11-3 and J is TRBJ2-2; 9 positions agree with TRBD1. Per germline, CDR1 SGHNT and CDR2 YENEEA. This CDR3 contains 15 residues. The CDR3 DNA is TGTGCCAGCAACCAACAGGGGGCGGACACCGAGGAGCTGTTTTCT. Its protein is CASNQQGADTEELFS.

This sequence joins TRBV30 and TRBJ1-1, with D hard to call. The CDR3 has 15 residues. The germline V gene encodes CDR1 GTSNPN and CDR2 SVGIG (reference sequence). Trimming took 4 bases from V and 1 from J, leaving 16 bases between them. The CDR3 loop reads CAWNRYILRNTEAFF. DNA for the CDR3: TGTGCCTGGAACCGGTACATCCTTAGGAACACTGAAGCTTTCTTT. Full variable domain (outside the CDR3, taken from reference TRBV30 and TRBJ1-1): SQTIHQWPATLVQPVGSPLSLECTVEGTSNPNLYWYRQAAGRGLQLLFYSVGIGQISSEVPQNLSASRPQDRQFILSSKKLLLSDSGFYLCAWNRYILRNTEAFFGQGTRLTVV.

Of note for this clonotype: With a much larger clone just one base away, this may be a read error. The V call is TRBV7-8, the J call TRBJ1-1; D uncertain. There are 17 residues in the CDR3. Trimming took 1 base from V and 0 from J, leaving 15 bases between them. The germline CDR1 and CDR2 sequences are SGHVS and FQNEAQ. The CDR3 DNA is TGTGCCAGCAGCTTAGGGAATGCGCTACTTATGAACACTGAAGCTTTCTTT. Amino acids: CASSLGNALLMNTEAFF.

This clonotype was counted many times. The chain couples TRBV5-1 to TRBJ2-3; TRBD2 matches 8 bases. The CDR3 is 15 residues long. Germline trimming cut 1 base from V and 4 bases from J; bases unmatched to any gene: 5. Per the germline V gene, CDR1 is SGHRS and CDR2 is YFSETQ. CDR3 sequence: CASSLSGRSADTQYF. For the CDR3, the DNA is TGCGCCAGCAGCTTGAGCGGGAGAAGCGCAGATACGCAGTATTTT.

The rearrangement joins TRBV11-2 to TRBJ2-5; 8 bases are a match to TRBD1. Trimming cost V 11 bases and J 1 base; bases outside gene matches: 12. Germline CDR1 reads SGHAT; CDR2 reads FQNNGV. This CDR3 is built from 15 residues. This CDR3 is CADSWTGTGQETQYF. CDR3 nucleotides: TGTGCCGACAGCTGGACCGGGACAGGCCAAGAGACCCAGTACTTC.

Turning to this clonotype: Sequence at one end of the junction differs from germline and may be a read error. This sequence joins TRBV4-1 and TRBJ2-1; D is perhaps TRBD1 (6 bases). The V gene's germline CDR1 is MGHRA and CDR2 YSYEKL. This CDR3 contains 14 residues. CDR3 protein: CTSSLKDRYNEQFF. In DNA, the CDR3 is TGCACCAGCAGCCTAAAAGACAGGTACAATGAGCAGTTCTTC.

Written as DNA, the CDR3 is TGTACCATCAGCCCTGACAGGATTGATGAAAAACTGTTTTTT. Translating gives CTISPDRIDEKLFF. V usage is TRBV12-3 or TRBV12-4 and J usage is TRBJ1-4, with a tentative D call TRBD1 (6 bases). The CDR3 has 14 residues.

This clonotype was detected many times. The rearrangement joins TRBV28 to TRBJ1-1; D is ambiguous. Trimming removed 6 bases from V and 1 base from J, with 15 bases in between. CDR3 length: 15 residues. Germline V gene data show CDR1 as MDHEN and CDR2 as SYDVKM. CDR3 amino acids: CASSVPGWENTEAFF. Here the CDR3 DNA reads TGTGCCAGCAGCGTCCCCGGATGGGAGAACACTGAAGCTTTCTTT.

The genes are TRBV10-2 and TRBJ1-5; 9 nucleotides match TRBD1. The tail of the sequence fits TRBJ2-3 better, so the J call may be wrong. Germline V lookup: CDR1 WSHSY, CDR2 SAAADI. This CDR3 region has 15 residues. CDR3 sequence reads: CASRGPGQGTQPQYF. The CDR3 DNA is TGCGCCAGCAGAGGACCGGGACAGGGTACCCAGCCCCAGTATTTT.